This T cell receptor (beta chain) was captured in a study of blood T cell repertoires in COVID-19. At the level of the study: Some COVID-19 samples were acute and others convalescent; all came from the United States, Italy and Spain. T cells, B-cell-depleted T cells, or PBMCs provided the cDNA or gDNA that served as material.

Authors' methods: Cell counts per sample came from amplifying reference gene primers. The assay was immunoSEQ multiplex PCR, and TCRdb's table has in-frame clones only and misses some. V, J and clone size are those of that table, while D and trimming were read from the DNA. The sample lists around 100,000 clones, 75% to 85% occurring once. This CDR3 is 16 amino acids long. CDR1 is LNHDA, CDR2 SQIVND, per germline (reference sequence). V dropped 5 bases and J dropped 2 bases, with 15 bases sitting between them. The specimen was peripheral blood. The receptor was derived from a man in his 60s with acute or convalescent COVID-19. The J gene is TRBJ1-4, the V gene TRBV19; no clear D. Here the CDR3 DNA reads TGTGCCAGTAGTGGTTGGGCCCTTCGCACTAATGAAAAACTGTTTTTT. It yields the protein CASSGWALRTNEKLFF.